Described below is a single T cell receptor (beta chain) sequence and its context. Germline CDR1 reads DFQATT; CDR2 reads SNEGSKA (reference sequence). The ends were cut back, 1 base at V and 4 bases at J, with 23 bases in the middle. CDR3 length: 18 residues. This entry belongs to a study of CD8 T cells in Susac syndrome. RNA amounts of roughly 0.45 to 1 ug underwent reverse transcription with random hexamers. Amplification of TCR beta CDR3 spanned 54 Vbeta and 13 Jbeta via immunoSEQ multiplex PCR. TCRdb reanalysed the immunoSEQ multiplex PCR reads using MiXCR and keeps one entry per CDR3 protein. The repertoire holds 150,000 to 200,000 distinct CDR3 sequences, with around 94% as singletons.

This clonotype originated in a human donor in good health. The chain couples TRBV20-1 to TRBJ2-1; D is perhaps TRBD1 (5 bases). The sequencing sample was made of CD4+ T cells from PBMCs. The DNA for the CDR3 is TGCAGTGCTAGAGTTTTCCCTTCGGCGGCAGGGTCATACAATGAGCAGTTCTTC. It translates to CSARVFPSAAGSYNEQFF.